The rows below give T cell receptor beta chains drawn from one sample of a study of blood T cell repertoires in COVID-19. Produced via immunoSEQ multiplex PCR; TCRdb's table is partial and in-frame only. The sample carries about 93,000 clones, more than 70% recorded once. Sequenced sample: peripheral blood. The receptors come from a man aged 45-60 years with acute or convalescent COVID-19. Each CDR3 is given with its conserved first and last residue. The D gene is left open where the match is weak. Not all rows give a size; the values are once, few, many and, for expanded clones, a class.

>TRBJ2-1|TRBV3-1/TRBV3-2|.|TRBD1
CASSQPGQSLYSYNEQFF
TGTGCCAGCAGCCAGCCGGGACAGAGTCTTTACTCCTACAATGAGCAGTTCTTC
>TRBJ2-3|TRBV24-1|.|.
CATSDLGLSTDTQYF
TGTGCCACCAGTGATTTGGGGCTTAGCACAGATACGCAGTATTTT
>TRBJ1-1|TRBV6-1|.|.
CASSDRSTEAFF
TGTGCCAGCAGTGATCGTAGCACTGAAGCTTTCTTT
>TRBJ1-5|TRBV7-8|.|.
CASSLGRGENQPQHF
TGTGCCAGCAGCTTAGGCAGGGGCGAGAATCAGCCCCAGCATTTT
>TRBJ1-1|TRBV2|.|TRBD1
CASSGQGYTEAFF
TGTGCCAGCAGTGGACAGGGGTACACTGAAGCTTTCTTT
>TRBJ2-7|TRBV18|.|.
CASSPTASALGVPYEQYF
TGTGCCAGCTCACCGACGGCCTCGGCGTTAGGGGTACCCTACGAGCAGTACTTC
>TRBJ1-1|TRBV5-6|.|TRBD1
CASSWGQSSTEAFF
TGTGCCAGCAGCTGGGGACAGTCAAGTACTGAAGCTTTCTTT
>TRBJ1-2|TRBV7-8|.|.
CASSGRDTLYGYTF
TGTGCCAGCAGCGGCCGGGACACCCTCTATGGCTACACCTTC
>TRBJ1-4|TRBV6-6|few|.
CASSYRGGNEKLFF
TGTGCCAGCAGTTACAGGGGAGGAAATGAAAAACTGTTTTTT
>TRBJ2-3|TRBV4-3|.|.
CASSQDMADSDTQYF
TGCGCCAGCAGCCAAGATATGGCAGACTCAGATACGCAGTATTTT
>TRBJ2-2|TRBV10-3|.|TRBD1
CAISPRTGGDTGELFF
TGTGCCATCAGCCCTCGGACAGGGGGAGACACCGGGGAGCTGTTTTTT
>TRBJ1-5|TRBV19|.|.
CASSIGGRFSSNQPQHF
TGTGCCAGTAGTATAGGTGGCAGATTCTCTAGCAATCAGCCCCAGCATTTT
>TRBJ2-3|TRBV3-1/TRBV3-2|once|TRBD2
CASSQGSGGGPDTQYF
TGTGCCAGCAGCCAAGGCTCGGGAGGGGGTCCAGATACGCAGTATTTT
>TRBJ2-5|TRBV2|.|TRBD1
CASTPGQGQETQYF
TGTGCCAGCACTCCGGGACAGGGGCAAGAGACCCAGTACTTC
>TRBJ1-4|TRBV4-1|.|.
CASSQAALGGVNEKLFF
TGCGCCAGCAGCCAGGCCGCCTTAGGAGGGGTAAATGAAAAACTGTTTTTT
>TRBJ2-3|TRBV4-3|.|TRBD2
CASSQDIAGGASTDTQYF
TGCGCCAGCAGCCAAGATATTGCGGGGGGCGCGAGCACAGATACGCAGTATTTT
>TRBJ2-3|TRBV6-2/TRBV6-3|.|TRBD2
CASSSMTSGETDTQYF
TGTGCCAGCAGCTCGATGACTAGCGGGGAGACAGATACGCAGTATTTT
>TRBJ1-2|TRBV12-3/TRBV12-4|.|TRBD1
CASTGQGAGYTF
TGTGCCAGCACCGGCCAGGGGGCGGGCTACACCTTC
>TRBJ2-6|TRBV5-1|.|.
CASSLDGGWGSGANVLTF
TGCGCCAGCAGCTTGGACGGGGGATGGGGCTCTGGGGCCAACGTCCTGACTTTC
>TRBJ2-5|TRBV4-1|.|TRBD2
CASRLFVAGAQETQYF
TGCGCCAGCAGACTCTTTGTAGCGGGGGCCCAAGAGACCCAGTACTTC
>TRBJ2-7|TRBV11-3|once|TRBD2
CASSALGGSEQYF
TGTGCCAGCAGCGCCTTGGGGGGGTCCGAGCAGTACTTC
>TRBJ2-3|TRBV6-1|.|.
CASSEFTFRGVGDTQYF
TGTGCCAGCAGTGAATTCACGTTCCGCGGAGTTGGAGATACGCAGTATTTT
>TRBJ1-1|TRBV6-5|.|.
CASSPPGSRYPEAFF
TGTGCCAGCAGTCCTCCGGGGAGTCGGTACCCTGAAGCTTTCTTT
>TRBJ2-3|TRBV19|once|.
CASSMGHTNTQYF
TGTGCCAGTAGTATGGGCCACACAAATACGCAGTATTTT
>TRBJ1-2|TRBV5-1|.|.
CASSIDITFYTF
TGCGCCAGCAGCATTGACATTACTTTTTACACCTTC
>TRBJ1-1|TRBV7-9|.|.
CASSSSRTWNTEAFF
TGTGCCAGCAGCTCCTCCAGGACTTGGAACACTGAAGCTTTCTTT
>TRBJ1-1|TRBV6-4|.|TRBD1
CASSDSRQGVSMNTEAFF
TGTGCCAGCAGTGACTCGAGACAGGGAGTATCCATGAACACTGAAGCTTTCTTT
>TRBJ2-3|TRBV4-2|.|TRBD2
CASSQEAGGADTQYF
TGTGCCAGCAGCCAAGAAGCGGGGGGCGCAGATACGCAGTATTTT
>TRBJ1-2|TRBV4-1|.|.
CASSQVAGNYGYTF
TGCGCCAGCAGCCAAGTCGCGGGTAACTATGGCTACACCTTC
>TRBJ2-3|TRBV5-5|.|.
CASNSLIPDTQYF
TGTGCCAGCAACAGCTTGATACCAGATACGCAGTATTTT
>TRBJ2-1|TRBV2|.|.
CASLYANLEFF
TGTGCCAGCCTATACGCAAACTTGGAGTTCTTC
>TRBJ1-2|TRBV9|.|.
CASTPTPLANYGYTF
TGTGCCAGCACTCCTACACCACTAGCTAACTATGGCTACACCTTC
>TRBJ2-7|TRBV7-8|.|TRBD2
CASSLVGLAETSYEQYF
TGTGCCAGCAGCTTAGTAGGCCTAGCGGAGACCTCCTACGAGCAGTACTTC